This entry lists 19 T cell receptor beta chains sequenced from one sample in a study of T cells expressing NK-cell markers. Following a re-call of the 5' RACE reads, TCRdb has one entry per CDR3 protein and lacks DNA. In all, the sample yields about 390,000 distinct CDR3 sequences. Material for sequencing was blood T cells: a sorted CD56 or NKG2C T cell subset, CD4+ or CD8+ T cells, or bulk PBMC T cells (not recorded which). Receptors were obtained from a woman between 45 and 60 years old in good health.

The chain couples TRBV15 to TRBJ2-7; checking the TCRdb D call of TRBD1 is not possible without DNA. Germline values: CDR1 LNHNV, CDR2 YYDKDF (reference sequence). The CDR3 consists of 14 residues. CDR3 in amino acids: CATARARSSYEQYF.

The chain employs TRBV9 and TRBJ2-7; checking the TCRdb D call of TRBD1 is not possible without DNA. There are 15 residues in the CDR3. In germline, CDR1 is SGDLS, CDR2 YYNGEE. CDR3 protein: CASSFGTSSSYEQYF.

V and J are TRBV7-9 and TRBJ1-6. CDR1 and CDR2 from the germline V gene are SEHNR and FQNEAQ (reference sequence). The CDR3 consists of 11 residues. The CDR3 sequence: CASSSQSPLHF.

The CDR3 reads CATSRRQVVDTQYF. The chain carries TRBV15 and TRBJ2-3. Germline V gene sequence: CDR1 LNHNV, CDR2 YYDKDF (reference sequence). The length of the CDR3 is 14 residues.

The chain joins TRBV12-3 or TRBV12-4 to TRBJ1-1; TCRdb indicates TRBD1, and absent DNA this call remains unverified. The CDR3 covers 13 residues. CDR3 residues: CASNKQGSLEAFF.

The V and J genes are TRBV12-3 or TRBV12-4 and TRBJ2-2; there is no DNA to check the TCRdb D call of TRBD1. The CDR3 covers 15 residues. The CDR3 region is CASNWDRGPSGELFF.

The V call is TRBV3-1, the J call TRBJ2-2; absent DNA, TCRdb's TRBD2 call cannot be checked. The germline V gene encodes CDR1 LGHDT and CDR2 YNNKEL (reference sequence). The CDR3 extends over 16 amino acids. The CDR3 sequence: CASSPGRGGRTGELFF.

CDR3 protein: CASSVSGRINNEQFF. The chain uses TRBV6-1 and TRBJ2-1. The CDR3 length is 15 residues. Germline V gene lookup returns CDR1 MNHNS and CDR2 SASEGT.

This rearrangement joins TRBV19 to TRBJ1-1; TCRdb picks TRBD1, but there is no DNA to check that call. The CDR3 is made up of 15 amino acids. Germline V lookup: CDR1 LNHDA, CDR2 SQIVND (reference sequence). The CDR3 here is CASWGKGGFNTEAFF.

This sequence joins TRBV25-1 and TRBJ2-4; no DNA is available, so the TRBD1 call from TCRdb remains unchecked. Looked up from germline, CDR1 is MGHDK and CDR2 is SYGVNS. CDR3 size: 13 residues. CDR3 sequence reads: CASSESGENIQYF.

The chain recombines TRBV11-2 with TRBJ1-4; as DNA is missing, the TRBD1 call by TCRdb cannot be tested. There are 14 residues in the CDR3. CDR1 SGHAT and CDR2 FQNNGV come from the germline V gene. The CDR3 here is CASRGTGQNEKLFF.

The chain recombines TRBV12-3 or TRBV12-4 with TRBJ1-1; TCRdb lists TRBD1, though no DNA is available to test this call. The CDR3 is 14 amino acids. The CDR3 reads CASSPLTENTEAFF.

The chain is built from TRBV25-1 and TRBJ2-7. Looked up from germline, CDR1 is MGHDK and CDR2 is SYGVNS. CDR3 size: 13 residues. CDR3 sequence reads: CASSSLLSYEQYF.

The CDR3 reads CASSYAGATYNEQFF. The chain carries TRBV6-2 or TRBV6-3 and TRBJ2-1. CDR1 MNHEY and CDR2 SVGEGT come from the germline V gene. The CDR3 is 15 residues long.

This sequence joins TRBV5-6 and TRBJ1-5. CDR1 and CDR2 from the germline V gene are SGHDT and YYEEEE. The CDR3 is 13 amino acids. The CDR3 region is CASSLQFAQPQHF.

This chain uses TRBV5-1 with TRBJ2-5. Germline V gene sequence: CDR1 SGHRS, CDR2 YFSETQ. The CDR3 consists of 15 residues. The CDR3 protein is CASSLTQGIQETQYF. The full variable domain, in which reference TRBV5-1 and TRBJ2-5 provide the parts outside the CDR3, is KAGVTQTPRYLIKTRGQQVTLSCSPISGHRSVSWYQQTPGQGLQFLFEYFSETQRNKGNFPGRFSGRQFSNSRSEMNVSTLELGDSALYLCASSLTQGIQETQYFGPGTRLLVL.

The chain carries TRBV4-1 and TRBJ2-1; TCRdb designates TRBD2, a call that cannot be tested without DNA. This CDR3 contains 15 residues. CDR1 is MGHRA, CDR2 YSYEKL, per germline. This CDR3 reads CASSPGTSEGNEQFF.

The V gene is TRBV5-5, the J gene TRBJ2-3; the TCRdb call, TRBD1, lacks DNA for checking. The germline V gene encodes CDR1 SGHKS and CDR2 YYEKEE (reference sequence). This CDR3 has 15 amino acids. CDR3: CASSLSGGWADTQYF.

V and J are TRBV10-2 and TRBJ2-5. CDR3 size: 12 residues. Germline lookup yields CDR1 WSHSY and CDR2 SAAADI. CDR3: CASSESLETQYF.